The 8 T cell receptor beta chains below come from one sample, sequenced in a study of cytomegalovirus exposure and HLA in healthy donors. In the PCR, 60 Vbeta and 13 Jbeta primers were used. Using immunoSEQ multiplex PCR, the repertoire was profiled, and TCRdb retains in-frame clones only, with some absent. The sample includes around 160,000 clones, 65% to 80% of them seen just once. The sequenced sample was PBMCs. These receptors were obtained from a man younger than 30 in good health and CMV-seropositive.

The V gene is TRBV6-6, the J gene TRBJ1-4; tentatively, D is TRBD1 (6 bases). The CDR3 has 14 amino acids. V lost 2 bases and J lost 8, with 12 bases in between. Germline assignment: CDR1 MNHNY and CDR2 SVGAGI (reference sequence). The CDR3 nucleotides read TGTGCCAGCAGTTACGCAGGGGAGAGGGAAAAACTGTTTTTT. Amino acid sequence: CASSYAGEREKLFF.

The V and J genes are TRBV18 and TRBJ2-5, with D perhaps TRBD2 (6 bases). The CDR3 has 12 residues. V was shortened by 3 bases and J by 10 bases, with 12 bases between the two germline ends. CDR1 and CDR2 (germline): KGHSH, LQKENI. The CDR3 sequence: CASSPGGVSQYF. The CDR3 DNA reads TGTGCCAGCTCACCGGGCGGGGTCAGCCAGTACTTC.

The rearrangement uses TRBV9 and TRBJ1-2; perhaps TRBD1 as D (6 bases). Germline CDR1 and CDR2: SGDLS and YYNGEE. V lost 0 bases to trimming and J lost 6 bases, with 12 bases between them. The CDR3 contains 14 residues. The CDR3, as DNA: TGTGCCAGCAGCGTAGCGACAGGCCTCGATGGCTACACCTTC. Translating gives CASSVATGLDGYTF.

The V gene is TRBV11-3, the J gene TRBJ2-2; TRBD1 agrees at 7 bases. Losses at the gene ends were 5 bases for V and 7 bases for J; bases not matched to a gene: 4. The CDR3 is 13 residues long. Germline V gene sequence: CDR1 SGHNT, CDR2 YENEEA. The DNA for the CDR3 is TGTGCCAGCAGCATCACAGGGGTCGGGGAGCTGTTTTTT. Translating gives CASSITGVGELFF.

The table lists this clone with a few counts. The V and J genes are TRBV7-6 and TRBJ1-1; 9 positions agree with TRBD1. CDR1 is SGHVS, CDR2 FNYEAQ, per germline. This CDR3 is 14 amino acids long. With V trimmed by 6 bases and J by 3 bases, 5 bases remained unmatched. CDR3 sequence reads: CASRAQGAYTEAFF. The CDR3, as DNA: TGTGCCAGCAGAGCACAGGGGGCTTACACTGAAGCTTTCTTT.

The chain links TRBV10-1 to TRBJ2-5; TRBD2 aligns across 8 bases. This CDR3 spans 14 amino acids. The germline V gene encodes CDR1 WNHNN and CDR2 SYGVQD (reference sequence). The ends lost 6 bases at V and 7 bases at J; junction bases unmatched: 10. The CDR3 spells CASSAGTRGATQYF. Here the CDR3 DNA reads TGCGCCAGCAGCGCCGGGACTAGGGGAGCGACCCAGTACTTC.

On this clone itself: The junction departs from the called germline gene at one end, perhaps through a read error. V gene TRBV7-7 combines with J gene TRBJ2-2; 7 nucleotides match TRBD1. The V gene's germline CDR1 is SSHAT and CDR2 FNYEAQ (reference sequence). The CDR3 is made up of 14 amino acids. The CDR3, as DNA: TGTGCTAGCAGCCGGGACAGGAACACCGGGGAGCTGTTTTTT. This translates into CASSRDRNTGELFF.

This clone was observed once. V usage is TRBV15 and J usage is TRBJ1-1; possibly TRBD1 for D (6 bases). Germline CDR1 reads LNHNV; CDR2 reads YYDKDF (reference sequence). The CDR3 is made up of 14 amino acids. Deletions cut 3 bases from V and 1 base from J, with 9 bases between. The CDR3 coding sequence is TGTGCCACCAGCAGCAAACAGGGGAACACTGAAGCTTTCTTT. Its translation: CATSSKQGNTEAFF.